Each of the 12 T cell receptor beta chains below was sequenced from the same sample in a study of cytomegalovirus exposure and HLA in healthy donors (dated by TCRdb to about 2017). The library was generated by the immunoSEQ multiplex PCR assay. The multiplex PCR relied on a mix of 60 forward primers for TCR Vbeta segments and 13 reverse primers for TCR Jbeta segments. Here the immuneACCESS table is served through TCRdb, limited to in-frame sequences with V and J called. Missing clones are a known gap in these copies; in checked studies unresolved V genes cover under half, and the rest lacks a known reason. Within this sample are hundreds of thousands of clones, with roughly 88% of them counted one time only. The leading ten clones occupy roughly 0.71% of the sample. Source material: PBMCs. Every receptor here comes from a boy between 2 and 15 years old in good health and CMV-seronegative.

This clone was found once. The chain couples TRBV9 to TRBJ2-7; 7 bases line up with TRBD1. V trimming: 7 bases; J trimming: 2 bases; junction bases outside the gene matches: 3. The CDR3 loop spans 12 amino acids. Germline V gene data show CDR1 as SGDLS and CDR2 as YYNGEE. The DNA of the CDR3 is TGTGCCAGCGGGACAGAACCCTACGAGCAGTACTTC. This codes for CASGTEPYEQYF.

The CDR3 region has the DNA TGTGCCAGCAGCTTAGGCGGGAGGGTGATACACGAGCAGTACTTC. Translated: CASSLGGRVIHEQYF. The genes are TRBV7-9 and TRBJ2-7, with 9 nucleotides matching TRBD2. The J segment lost 5 bases and the V segment lost 1 base, leaving 6 bases of the junction unmatched. Germline CDR1 is SEHNR and CDR2 is FQNEAQ (reference sequence). The CDR3 has 15 residues.

The V gene is TRBV5-6, the J gene TRBJ2-5; 11 nucleotides match TRBD2. Germline loops: CDR1 SGHDT, CDR2 YYEEEE. V was pared by 0 bases and J by 2 bases, with 0 bases of the junction left unmatched. The CDR3 has 15 amino acids. The CDR3 region is CASSLGTSGQETQYF. DNA of the CDR3: TGTGCCAGCAGCTTGGGGACTAGCGGGCAAGAGACCCAGTACTTC.

This chain joins TRBV9 and TRBJ1-2, with 9 positions matching TRBD1. The CDR3 consists of 20 residues. The V gene end was trimmed by 4 bases and the J gene end by 4 bases; junction bases not matched to a gene: 23. Per the germline V gene, CDR1 is SGDLS and CDR2 is YYNGEE. CDR3 sequence: CASSNPRGDRASGNTYGYTF. In DNA, the CDR3 is TGTGCCAGCAGCAACCCGAGGGGGGACAGGGCTAGCGGTAACACCTATGGCTACACCTTC. Together with reference TRBV9 and TRBJ1-2, the CDR3 gives the full variable domain: DSGVTQTPKHLITATGQRVTLRCSPRSGDLSVYWYQQSLDQGLQFLIQYYNGEERAKGNILERFSAQQFPDLHSELNLSSLELGDSALYFCASSNPRGDRASGNTYGYTFGSGTRLTVV.

This chain uses TRBV5-1 with TRBJ2-1, with 13 bases identical to TRBD2. CDR1 is SGHRS, CDR2 YFSETQ, per germline. The CDR3 is made up of 15 amino acids. V shed 3 bases and J 6 bases; nucleotides not matched to a gene: 3. CDR3 coding DNA: TGCGCCAGCAGCTCGGGGACTAGCGGGACCAATGAGCAGTTCTTC. Amino acids: CASSSGTSGTNEQFF.

V and J are TRBV27 and TRBJ2-2; 9 bases agree with TRBD1. From germline, CDR1 is MNHEY and CDR2 SMNVEV (reference sequence). The trim removed 8 bases at V and 6 bases at J, leaving 7 bases unmatched. This CDR3 has 14 amino acids. The CDR3 bases are TGTGCCAGCCAGAACAGGGGGCTGGCCGGGGAGCTGTTTTTT. Protein product: CASQNRGLAGELFF.

This rearrangement joins TRBV7-9 to TRBJ2-1; TRBD1 matches 7 bases. V shed 4 bases, J shed 9 bases, and the junction held 9 bases outside the gene matches. Germline CDR1 and CDR2: SEHNR and FQNEAQ (reference sequence). The CDR3 contains 14 residues. CDR3 bases: TGTGCCAGCAGCTCAACAGGGGCCCAGGGTGAGCAGTTCTTC. Its translation is CASSSTGAQGEQFF.

This clone was recorded once. CDR3 DNA sequence: TGTGCCAGCAGCGCAGGCATGGCTCCCAGCTCCTACAATGAGCAGTTCTTC. Protein sequence: CASSAGMAPSSYNEQFF. V usage is TRBV9 and J usage is TRBJ2-1; D is undetermined. Trimming cost V 3 bases and J 0 bases, with 16 bases left between them. The CDR3 loop spans 17 amino acids. Germline CDR1 is SGDLS and CDR2 is YYNGEE.

The chain combines TRBV9 with TRBJ1-4; D is undetermined. The germline V gene encodes CDR1 SGDLS and CDR2 YYNGEE. Trimming pared 2 bases from V and 5 bases from J, leaving 10 bases between. The CDR3 contains 14 residues. CDR3: CASSVGGLNEKLFF. For the CDR3, the DNA is TGTGCCAGCAGCGTGGGAGGCCTGAATGAAAAACTGTTTTTT.

The V call is TRBV19, the J call TRBJ2-1, with TRBD2 identical over 12 bases. The ends lost 6 bases at V and 4 bases at J; junction bases unmatched: 16. Germline V gene sequence: CDR1 LNHDA, CDR2 SQIVND (reference sequence). The CDR3 length is 19 residues. CDR3 sequence: CASSPDPPSGGAIYNEQFF. Here the CDR3 DNA reads TGTGCCAGTAGCCCAGACCCTCCTAGCGGGGGGGCCATATACAATGAGCAGTTCTTC. Using reference TRBV19 and TRBJ2-1 for the parts outside the CDR3, the full variable domain is DGGITQSPKYLFRKEGQNVTLSCEQNLNHDAMYWYRQDPGQGLRLIYYSQIVNDFQKGDIAEGYSVSREKKESFPLTVTSAQKNPTAFYLCASSPDPPSGGAIYNEQFFGPGTRLTVL.

The chain employs TRBV27 and TRBJ2-3; 8 bases are a match to TRBD1. V dropped 6 bases and J dropped 1; count of bases not matched to a gene: 6. The germline CDR1 and CDR2 sequences are MNHEY and SMNVEV (reference sequence). CDR3 length: 15 amino acids. This CDR3 reads CASSRNRGGTDTQYF. As DNA, the CDR3 is TGTGCCAGCAGCCGAAACAGGGGGGGCACAGATACGCAGTATTTT.

This clone was counted once. The CDR3 bases are TGTGCCAGCAGTTACTCCCCTTCGGGAAACACCATATATTTT. Its protein product is CASSYSPSGNTIYF. J is TRBJ1-3 and V is TRBV6-5; D call uncertain. This CDR3 contains 14 residues. V gave up 0 bases and J gave up 4 bases, with 7 bases separating them. Germline lookup yields CDR1 MNHEY and CDR2 SVGAGI.